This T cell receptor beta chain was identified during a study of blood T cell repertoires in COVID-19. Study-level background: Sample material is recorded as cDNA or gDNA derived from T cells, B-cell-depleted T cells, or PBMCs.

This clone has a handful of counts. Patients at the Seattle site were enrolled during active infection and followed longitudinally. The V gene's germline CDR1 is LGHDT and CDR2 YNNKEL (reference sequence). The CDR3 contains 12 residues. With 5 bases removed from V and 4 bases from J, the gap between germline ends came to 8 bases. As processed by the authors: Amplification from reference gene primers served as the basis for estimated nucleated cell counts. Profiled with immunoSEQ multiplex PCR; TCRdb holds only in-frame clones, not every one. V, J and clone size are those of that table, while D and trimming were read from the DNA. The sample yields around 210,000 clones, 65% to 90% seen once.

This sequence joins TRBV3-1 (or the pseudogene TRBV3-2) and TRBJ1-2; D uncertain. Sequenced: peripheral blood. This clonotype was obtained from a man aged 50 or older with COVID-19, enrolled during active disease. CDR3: CASSARGYGYTF. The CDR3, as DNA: TGTGCCAGCAGCGCCCGGGGCTATGGCTACACCTTC.